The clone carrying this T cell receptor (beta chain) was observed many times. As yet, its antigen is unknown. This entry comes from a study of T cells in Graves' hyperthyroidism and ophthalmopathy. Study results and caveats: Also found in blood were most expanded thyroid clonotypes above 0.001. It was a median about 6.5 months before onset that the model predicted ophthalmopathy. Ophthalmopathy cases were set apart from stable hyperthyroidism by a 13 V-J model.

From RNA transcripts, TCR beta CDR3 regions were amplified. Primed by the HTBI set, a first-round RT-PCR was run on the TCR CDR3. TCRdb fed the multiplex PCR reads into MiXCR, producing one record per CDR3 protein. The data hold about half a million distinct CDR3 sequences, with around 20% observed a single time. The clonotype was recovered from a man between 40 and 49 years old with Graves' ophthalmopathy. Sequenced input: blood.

The CDR3 DNA reads TGTGCCAGCAGCTCCCGTCTAGCGGGAGTATTGAATGAGCAGTTCTTC. It encodes CASSSRLAGVLNEQFF. The chain uses TRBV11-2 and TRBJ2-1, with 10 bases aligning to TRBD2. Unmatched junction bases numbered 10, after V lost 4 bases and J lost 7 bases. CDR1 and CDR2 (germline): SGHAT, FQNNGV. The CDR3 has 16 residues.